The 27 T cell receptor beta chains presented below share a single source sample, sequenced in a study of spatial heterogeneity in lung cancer. TCRdb passed the 5' RACE reads through MiXCR, listing each CDR3 protein once. The sample lists roughly 11,000 distinct CDR3 sequences, 9% to 14% occurring once. Time point: sample taken at primary tumor resection. Whole-study results and caveats: How many expanded intratumoral alpha and beta TCRs were present tracked the tumor mutation count, which was a count of nonsynonymous mutations.

These TCRs are of unknown antigen specificity. Sequencing used lung tumor tissue, obtained at surgery. These receptors originate from a female donor with early-stage non-small cell lung cancer.

This clonotype has ten or more counts. The chain is built from TRBV20-1 and TRBJ2-1, with 7 bases fitting TRBD2. The CDR3 has 17 residues. The germline gives CDR1 DFQATT, CDR2 SNEGSKA (reference sequence). The ends lost 0 bases at V and 3 bases at J; junction bases unmatched: 11. The chain's CDR3 is CSARDPAGRASYNEQFF. DNA of the CDR3: TGCAGTGCTAGAGATCCGGCGGGGAGGGCGAGCTACAATGAGCAGTTCTTC.

This clonotype is classed as medium-sized. The chain carries TRBV6-6 and TRBJ1-3; D perhaps matches TRBD1 (5 bases). V was pared by 6 bases and J by 0 bases, with 12 bases between. Germline lookup yields CDR1 MNHNY and CDR2 SVGAGI (reference sequence). CDR3 length equals 15 residues. CDR3 region: CASRSGSHSGNTIYF. The CDR3 DNA follows: TGTGCCAGCAGGTCAGGGAGCCACTCTGGAAACACCATATATTTT.

This clonotype has a count of ten or more. CDR3 DNA: TGTGCCAGCACCTTAGACATTAGCAATCAGCCCCAGCATTTT. It encodes CASTLDISNQPQHF. The chain links TRBV6-2 or TRBV6-3 to TRBJ1-5; D not resolved. Germline CDR1 MNHEY, CDR2 SVGEGT. The CDR3 totals 14 residues. Trimming removed 7 bases from V and 0 bases from J, with 10 bases in between.

The chain uses TRBV7-9 and TRBJ2-7, with D perhaps TRBD1 (5 bases). Trimming cost V 3 bases and J 0 bases, with 9 bases left between them. The length of the CDR3 is 14 residues. Germline V gene data show CDR1 as SEHNR and CDR2 as FQNEAQ (reference sequence). The CDR3 loop reads CASSLGLSSYEQYF. CDR3 nucleotide sequence: TGTGCCAGCAGCTTGGGGCTAAGCTCCTACGAGCAGTACTTC.

By share of the sample, this clonotype is medium-sized. The V and J genes are TRBV5-1 and TRBJ2-5, with D perhaps matching TRBD1 or TRBD2 (5 bases each). Germline V gene lookup returns CDR1 SGHRS and CDR2 YFSETQ. The CDR3 has 17 residues. The V gene lost 4 bases and the J gene lost 3 bases, with 22 bases spanning the gap. This chain's CDR3 is CASSPGPGYLGEETQYF. The CDR3 DNA sequence: TGCGCCAGCAGCCCCGGGCCGGGCTATCTGGGGGAAGAGACCCAGTACTTC.

Of note for this clonotype: Sequence at one end of the junction differs from germline and may be a read error. This chain connects TRBV4-3 to TRBJ2-1; 7 positions agree with TRBD2. The CDR3 is 17 residues long. Germline V gene data show CDR1 as LGHNA and CDR2 as YSLEER. Here the CDR3 reads CASSQDGWGGTDNEQFF. The CDR3 nucleotides read TGCGCCAGCAGCCAAGACGGGTGGGGAGGGACCGACAATGAGCAGTTCTTT.

This clonotype is medium-sized (0.01 to 0.1%) by share. V gene TRBV10-3 combines with J gene TRBJ2-3; D may be TRBD1 (5 bases). Germline V gene lookup returns CDR1 ENHRY and CDR2 SYGVKD. The CDR3 runs 15 residues. The V end lost 6 bases, the J end lost 1 base, and 14 bases lay between the germline ends. CDR3 bases: TGTGCCATCAGGGCCCTCGACAGTCGCACAGATACGCAGTATTTT. Its translation: CAIRALDSRTDTQYF.

This clonotype has only one observation. The V and J genes are TRBV6-2 or TRBV6-3 and TRBJ2-5, with TRBD1 as a possible D gene (6 bases). With 3 bases removed from V and 4 bases from J, the gap between germline ends came to 12 bases. This CDR3 contains 14 residues. Germline V lookup: CDR1 MNHEY, CDR2 SVGEGT. CDR3 DNA: TGTGCCAGCAGTTATTACAGGGAAAGAGAGACCCAGTACTTC. Protein: CASSYYRERETQYF.

This clonotype came up a few times. The CDR3 bases are TGTGCCAGCAGTCCACGGGCCGATTCACCCCTCCACTTT. The encoded protein is CASSPRADSPLHF. The chain carries TRBV6-5 and TRBJ1-6, with D unclear. This CDR3 has 13 residues. V was shortened by 5 bases and J by 8 bases, with 10 bases between the two germline ends. CDR1 is MNHEY and CDR2 is SVGAGI in the germline V gene.

The chain employs TRBV11-2 and TRBJ2-2; D gene uncertain. This CDR3 has 13 amino acids. Trimming removed 1 base at V and 5 bases at J, with 5 bases between. Germline lookup yields CDR1 SGHAT and CDR2 FQNNGV. CDR3 sequence reads: CASSLAATGELFF. The CDR3 coding sequence is TGTGCCAGCAGCTTAGCAGCAACCGGGGAGCTGTTTTTT.

This clonotype is large by share. The chain couples TRBV5-6 to TRBJ1-1, with TRBD1 as a possible D gene (5 bases). Trimming took 4 bases from V and 0 from J, leaving 13 bases between them. The CDR3 sequence is 15 residues long. Germline CDR1 is SGHDT and CDR2 is YYEEEE. CDR3 DNA sequence: TGTGCCAGCAGCCCTCTGAGGGGCGTGAACACTGAAGCTTTCTTT. This encodes CASSPLRGVNTEAFF.

This clonotype was counted a few times. This chain uses TRBV12-3 or TRBV12-4 with TRBJ1-5; 7 positions agree with TRBD1. The CDR3 is 13 residues long. Trimming cost V 8 bases and J 2 bases; bases outside gene matches: 3. CDR3 nucleotides: TGTGCCAGCTCCAGGGGGGGCAATCAGCCCCAGCATTTT. This codes for CASSRGGNQPQHF.

V usage is TRBV10-3 and J usage is TRBJ2-3, with 7 bases identical to TRBD2. Germline lookup yields CDR1 ENHRY and CDR2 SYGVKD. The ends lost 6 bases at V and 1 base at J; junction bases unmatched: 4. This CDR3 region has 14 residues. CDR3 DNA sequence: TGTGCCATCAGCCGGGGGGATGGCACAGATACGCAGTATTTT. Encoded protein: CAISRGDGTDTQYF.

This clonotype was recorded a few times. The chain has TRBV7-2 and TRBJ1-2; TRBD1 is a possible D gene (6 bases). Per germline, CDR1 SGHTA and CDR2 FQGNSA. Trimming pared 1 base from V and 4 bases from J, leaving 13 bases between. There are 15 residues in the CDR3. As DNA, the CDR3 is TGTGCCAGCAGCTTAGACCGGCAGGGGATCTATGGCTACACCTTC. Protein product: CASSLDRQGIYGYTF.

This clonotype is medium-sized. The V call is TRBV20-1, the J call TRBJ2-5; 11 nucleotides align to TRBD2. This CDR3 region has 15 residues. From germline, CDR1 is DFQATT and CDR2 SNEGSKA (reference sequence). Trimming removed 8 bases from V and 2 bases from J; junction bases left unmatched: 10. The CDR3 is CSTGRLAGPQETQYF. The CDR3 coding sequence is TGCAGTACTGGCCGACTAGCGGGGCCTCAAGAGACCCAGTACTTC.

This clonotype was counted many times. The V call is TRBV5-1, the J call TRBJ1-5, with D possibly matching TRBD1 (6 bases). Germline lookup yields CDR1 SGHRS and CDR2 YFSETQ. This CDR3 is 15 amino acids long. Trimming took 0 bases from V and 0 from J, leaving 7 bases between them. The CDR3 nucleotides read TGCGCCAGCAGCTTGGGGACAGTTAGCAATCAGCCCCAGCATTTT. Amino acid sequence: CASSLGTVSNQPQHF. Combining the CDR3 with reference TRBV5-1 and TRBJ1-5 gives the whole variable domain KAGVTQTPRYLIKTRGQQVTLSCSPISGHRSVSWYQQTPGQGLQFLFEYFSETQRNKGNFPGRFSGRQFSNSRSEMNVSTLELGDSALYLCASSLGTVSNQPQHFGDGTRLSIL.

This clonotype has at least ten counts. This chain joins TRBV18 and TRBJ1-1; tentative D call: TRBD1 (5 bases). Germline CDR1 reads KGHSH; CDR2 reads LQKENI. Trimming left V 0 bases short and J 7 bases short, with 12 bases between. The length of the CDR3 is 14 residues. CDR3 coding DNA: TGTGCCAGCTCACCACCCGCAGGGCCAGATGAAGCTTTCTTT. It yields the protein CASSPPAGPDEAFF.

This clonotype is labeled medium-sized. The chain joins TRBV3-1 to TRBJ2-4; 12 bases fit TRBD1. The CDR3 covers 16 residues. The ends lost 0 bases at V and 9 bases at J; junction bases unmatched: 6. CDR1 is LGHDT, CDR2 YNNKEL, per germline (reference sequence). The CDR3 nucleotides are TGTGCCAGCAGCCAAGAACTGGGACAGGGGGCATCCATTCAGTACTTC. Protein: CASSQELGQGASIQYF.

DNA of the CDR3: TGTGCCAGCAGTGTCCTGATGGGTCACGGGGAGCTGTTTTTT. Translating gives CASSVLMGHGELFF. This chain connects TRBV25-1 to TRBJ2-2, with D uncertain. The CDR3 is made up of 14 amino acids. Germline V gives CDR1 MGHDK, CDR2 SYGVNS. With 4 bases removed from V and 7 bases from J, the gap between germline ends came to 13 bases.

This clonotype was counted a few times. The rearrangement links TRBV20-1 to TRBJ1-2, with TRBD1 identical over 12 bases. This CDR3 has 13 residues. Trimming cost V 3 bases and J 8 bases; bases outside gene matches: 4. Looked up from germline, CDR1 is DFQATT and CDR2 is SNEGSKA (reference sequence). The CDR3 region is CSARGTGGYGYTF. CDR3 bases: TGCAGTGCTAGGGGGACAGGGGGCTACGGCTACACCTTC.

By its share, this clonotype is medium-sized. This sequence joins TRBV20-1 and TRBJ2-3, with 11 bases lining up with TRBD2. Germline CDR1 reads DFQATT; CDR2 reads SNEGSKA (reference sequence). The V and J ends lost 6 bases and 6 bases, in that order; junction bases with no gene match: 8. The CDR3 is 14 amino acids. The DNA of the CDR3 is TGCAGTGCATCGACTAGCGGGGCCTCGGATACGCAGTATTTT. Protein: CSASTSGASDTQYF.

By share, this clonotype ranks as medium-sized (0.01 to 0.1%). The chain joins TRBV5-1 to TRBJ1-1; possibly TRBD1 for D (5 bases). Trimming stripped 3 bases from V and 3 bases from J, with 12 bases between. CDR1 SGHRS and CDR2 YFSETQ come from the germline V gene. There are 14 residues in the CDR3. CDR3 bases: TGCGCCAGCAGCTGGGGACGGGGGTACACTGAAGCTTTCTTT. This translates into CASSWGRGYTEAFF.

The table lists this clonotype with many counts. The chain has TRBV20-1 and TRBJ1-2, with D possibly matching TRBD1 (5 bases). The V end lost 0 bases, the J end lost 7 bases, and 18 bases lay between the germline ends. CDR1 and CDR2 from the germline V gene are DFQATT and SNEGSKA (reference sequence). The CDR3 is 15 amino acids. CDR3 nucleotides: TGCAGTGCTAGAGATACCACAGGCCTGACTTCTGGCTACACCTTC. Protein product: CSARDTTGLTSGYTF.

The count of this clonotype is one. This sequence joins TRBV6-5 and TRBJ2-1, with D tentatively TRBD1 or TRBD2 (5 bases each). V dropped 8 bases and J dropped 5 bases, with 10 bases sitting between them. This CDR3 has 12 residues. From germline, CDR1 is MNHEY and CDR2 SVGAGI. The CDR3 DNA sequence: TGTGCCAGCTCCATGGGGGACAATGAGCAGTTCTTC. Amino acid sequence: CASSMGDNEQFF.

This clonotype was seen repeatedly, ten times or more. The gene calls are TRBV14 and TRBJ2-5, with D hard to call. Germline V gene sequence: CDR1 SGHDN, CDR2 FVKESK. The V and J ends lost 1 base and 1 base respectively, with 7 bases between them. The CDR3 covers 14 residues. As DNA, the CDR3 is TGTGCCAGCAGCCAAGTGGGTTTCCAAGAGACCCAGTACTTC. Protein: CASSQVGFQETQYF.

This clonotype has a count of ten or more. The chain combines TRBV18 with TRBJ1-1; perhaps TRBD1 as D (5 bases). The CDR3 runs to 14 residues. V was trimmed by 3 bases and J by 3 bases, leaving 11 bases between them. Looked up from germline, CDR1 is KGHSH and CDR2 is LQKENI. CDR3 in amino acids: CASSPGGGHTEAFF. CDR3 DNA sequence: TGTGCCAGCTCACCGGGGGGAGGCCACACTGAAGCTTTCTTT.

As regards this clonotype: Just one base apart from a much larger clone, this may be a read error. J is TRBJ2-1 and V is TRBV4-2; possible D gene TRBD1, 5 bases. Trimming removed 4 bases from V and 5 bases from J, with 9 bases in between. This CDR3 spans 13 amino acids. The germline gives CDR1 LGHNA, CDR2 YNFKEQ. The CDR3 protein is CASSPLQDNEQFF. For the CDR3, the DNA is TGTGCCAGCAGCCCGCTACAGGACAATGAGCAGTTCTTC.